This T cell receptor (beta chain) was sequenced for a study of shared clonotypes between healthy human individuals. Turning to the study itself: The composition of the donors was a couple of women and a few men aged 18 to 49. Study outcomes and limitations: Non-shared clonotypes had lower generation probabilities than clonotypes shared by all four sorted-subset donors.

CD8 cells classed as naive were CD45RO-negative and positively selected for CCR7, excluding terminally differentiated effector memory CD45RA+ cells. About this clone: Its antigen remains unidentified.

The method was immunoSEQ multiplex PCR; TCRdb's version includes in-frame clones alone and lacks a portion of them. Of more than 2 million clones detected, about 95% appear once; the ten largest clones hold roughly 1%. Sequencing input: naive CD8+ T cells sorted from blood. The receptor comes from a man in his late teens or twenties in good health.

The CDR3 here is CSALGAYEQYF. The CDR3 coding sequence is TGCAGTGCCCTAGGGGCCTACGAGCAGTACTTC. The chain joins TRBV20-1 to TRBJ2-7, with D maybe TRBD1 (5 bases). This CDR3 has 11 amino acids. Between the trimmed V and J ends, which lost 6 bases and 2 bases, there was a span of 8 bases. Germline loops: CDR1 DFQATT, CDR2 SNEGSKA (reference sequence).